This T cell receptor (beta chain) was identified during a study of blood T cell repertoires in COVID-19. Here immunoSEQ multiplex PCR was the method, and the copy in TCRdb shows in-frame clones only, minus some. The repertoire has about 130,000 clones, roughly four fifths of them found once; the top ten carry around 2.7%. Trimming removed 6 bases from V and 4 bases from J; junction bases left unmatched: 4. Germline CDR1 is MNHEY and CDR2 is SVGAGI. This CDR3 region has 13 residues. Sequencing input: peripheral blood. This TCR came from a woman aged 80 or over with acute or convalescent COVID-19. This sequence joins TRBV6-5 and TRBJ1-1; TRBD1 matches 8 bases. Here the CDR3 reads CASSDRGVTEAFF. The CDR3 nucleotides read TGTGCCAGCAGCGACAGGGGAGTCACTGAAGCTTTCTTT.